This T cell receptor (beta chain) was obtained from a study of glioma-infiltrating T cells after dendritic cell vaccination. TCRB CDR3 was amplified from 2 ug genomic DNA or less. Clones were sequenced by immunoSEQ multiplex PCR, and TCRdb holds only the in-frame ones, with some missing. The sample holds approximately 46,000 clones, 89% seen once. Germline V gene sequence: CDR1 LNHDA, CDR2 SQIVND (reference sequence). This CDR3 region has 17 residues. The junction had 15 bases not matched to a gene; V was cut back by 6 bases and J by 6 bases. Documented time point: after dendritic cell vaccination, including at tumor progression/relapse. Only patients with spare fresh-frozen tumor and over two years of follow-up were included. None of the glioblastoma patients had an isocitrate dehydrogenase mutation. PBMC sampling occurred before vaccination, two weeks after the third dose, and at progression.

This TCR derives from a human donor with glioblastoma. The chain employs TRBV19 and TRBJ2-2, with 8 bases that match TRBD2. This specimen was blood, taken after dendritic cell vaccination. The CDR3 loop is CASRTGGRTRGPGELFF. The CDR3 DNA is TGTGCCAGTAGAACGGGCGGGAGGACTAGGGGCCCCGGGGAGCTGTTTTTT.